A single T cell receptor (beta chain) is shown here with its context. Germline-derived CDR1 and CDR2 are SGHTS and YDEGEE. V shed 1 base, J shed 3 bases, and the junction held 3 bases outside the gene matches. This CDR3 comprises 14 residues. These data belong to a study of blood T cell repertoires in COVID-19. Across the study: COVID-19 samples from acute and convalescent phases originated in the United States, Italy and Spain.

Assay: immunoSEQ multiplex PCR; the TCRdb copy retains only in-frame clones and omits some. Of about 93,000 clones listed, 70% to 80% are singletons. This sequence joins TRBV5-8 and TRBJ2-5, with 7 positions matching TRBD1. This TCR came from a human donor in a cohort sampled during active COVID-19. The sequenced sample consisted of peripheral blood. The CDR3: CASSLWQGEETQYF. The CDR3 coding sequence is TGTGCCAGCAGCTTGTGGCAGGGGGAAGAGACCCAGTACTTC.